Sequencing of this TCR beta chain was carried out in a study of graft-versus-host responses after intestinal transplantation. The CDR3 is 13 amino acids. Germline V gene sequence: CDR1 GTSNPN, CDR2 SVGIG (reference sequence). V dropped 2 bases and J dropped 7 bases, with 14 bases sitting between them. Comments on this clone: What it binds is unknown.

Sequencing used immunoSEQ multiplex PCR; TCRdb keeps in-frame clones, though not all of them. The sample comprises around 110,000 clones, 90% to 95% of which are singletons, and about 0.2% rests with the top ten. This TCR derives from a human donor who was the organ donor for an intestinal transplant. The rearrangement uses TRBV30 and TRBJ1-1; TRBD1 is a possible D gene (5 bases). The sequenced sample was unstimulated CD4+ T cells sorted from spleen or lymph node cells, obtained before transplant. Written as DNA, the CDR3 is TGTGCCTGGAGTCCTGAGGGGTTGTATGAAGCTTTCTTT. It yields the protein CAWSPEGLYEAFF.